The rows below give T cell receptor beta chains drawn from one sample of a study of cytomegalovirus exposure and HLA in healthy donors. Data came from immunoSEQ multiplex PCR; TCRdb stores just in-frame clones and leaves some out. Of 85,000 to 100,000 clones detected, around three quarters appear once; the ten largest clones hold around 3.5%. Sequenced input: PBMCs. The receptors here all came from a male donor in good health and CMV-seropositive. Both conserved end residues are part of each CDR3. The D gene is left open where the match is weak. The size field is filled for only some rows; it gives once, few, many or a size class.

d_gene: NA
abundance: NA
v_gene: TRBV4-3
j_gene: TRBJ2-5
CDR3aa: CASSQEGGSSEETQYF
CDR3nt: TGCGCCAGCAGCCAAGAGGGGGGTTCTAGCGAAGAGACCCAGTACTTC

d_gene: TRBD1
abundance: NA
v_gene: TRBV29-1
j_gene: TRBJ2-1
CDR3aa: CSVEPDRVYNEQFF
CDR3nt: TGCAGCGTTGAACCGGACAGGGTGTACAATGAGCAGTTCTTC

d_gene: TRBD2
abundance: NA
v_gene: TRBV19
j_gene: TRBJ2-5
CDR3aa: CASSIELAGGQETQYF
CDR3nt: TGTGCCAGTAGTATAGAACTAGCGGGGGGTCAAGAGACCCAGTACTTC

d_gene: NA
abundance: NA
v_gene: TRBV30
j_gene: TRBJ1-6
CDR3aa: CAWTQLMGAVNSPLHF
CDR3nt: TGTGCCTGGACCCAACTGATGGGGGCGGTGAATTCACCCCTCCACTTT

d_gene: NA
abundance: once
v_gene: TRBV27
j_gene: TRBJ1-2
CDR3aa: CASSSSDRPLNYGYTF
CDR3nt: TGTGCCAGCAGTTCTTCCGACAGGCCCCTTAACTATGGCTACACCTTC

d_gene: NA
abundance: NA
v_gene: TRBV29-1
j_gene: TRBJ2-3
CDR3aa: CSVLATDTQYF
CDR3nt: TGCAGCGTATTAGCGACAGATACGCAGTATTTT

d_gene: TRBD1
abundance: NA
v_gene: TRBV5-4
j_gene: TRBJ1-2
CDR3aa: CASRGQGGMGYTF
CDR3nt: TGTGCCAGCAGGGGACAGGGAGGGATGGGCTACACCTTC

d_gene: TRBD1
abundance: NA
v_gene: TRBV30
j_gene: TRBJ1-5
CDR3aa: CAWSATGGVANQPQHF
CDR3nt: TGTGCCTGGAGTGCCACAGGGGGAGTAGCCAATCAGCCCCAGCATTTT

d_gene: NA
abundance: NA
v_gene: TRBV18
j_gene: TRBJ1-2
CDR3aa: CASSGTRGGYTF
CDR3nt: TGTGCCAGCTCGGGGACGCGGGGAGGCTACACCTTC

d_gene: NA
abundance: few
v_gene: TRBV2
j_gene: TRBJ1-3
CDR3aa: CASSRLSGNTIYF
CDR3nt: TGTGCCAGCAGTAGACTCTCTGGAAACACCATATATTTT

d_gene: TRBD1
abundance: NA
v_gene: TRBV5-4
j_gene: TRBJ1-2
CDR3aa: CASSSAWDRVANYGYTF
CDR3nt: TGTGCCAGCAGCTCGGCATGGGACAGGGTAGCTAACTATGGCTACACCTTC

d_gene: TRBD2
abundance: NA
v_gene: TRBV6-6
j_gene: TRBJ2-4
CDR3aa: CASRGGGAAKNIQYF
CDR3nt: TGTGCCAGCAGGGGCGGGGGGGCGGCCAAAAACATTCAGTACTTC

d_gene: TRBD1
abundance: NA
v_gene: TRBV7-8
j_gene: TRBJ2-7
CDR3aa: CASSLGQIMYEQYF
CDR3nt: TGTGCCAGCAGCTTGGGACAGATCATGTACGAGCAGTACTTC

d_gene: NA
abundance: NA
v_gene: TRBV9
j_gene: TRBJ2-3
CDR3aa: CASSVNWRATDTQYF
CDR3nt: TGTGCCAGCAGCGTTAATTGGCGGGCGACAGATACGCAGTATTTT

d_gene: NA
abundance: few
v_gene: TRBV7-9
j_gene: TRBJ1-4
CDR3aa: CASSFRSDQGFGEKLFF
CDR3nt: TGTGCCAGCAGCTTTCGGTCTGACCAGGGGTTTGGGGAAAAACTGTTTTTT

d_gene: NA
abundance: NA
v_gene: TRBV27
j_gene: TRBJ2-5
CDR3aa: CARPMRGYQETQYF
CDR3nt: TGTGCCAGGCCGATGCGGGGCTACCAAGAGACCCAGTACTTC

d_gene: NA
abundance: NA
v_gene: TRBV4-1
j_gene: TRBJ1-3
CDR3aa: CASSQVAVTGRNTIYF
CDR3nt: TGCGCCAGCAGCCAAGTAGCTGTCACAGGGAGAAACACCATATATTTT